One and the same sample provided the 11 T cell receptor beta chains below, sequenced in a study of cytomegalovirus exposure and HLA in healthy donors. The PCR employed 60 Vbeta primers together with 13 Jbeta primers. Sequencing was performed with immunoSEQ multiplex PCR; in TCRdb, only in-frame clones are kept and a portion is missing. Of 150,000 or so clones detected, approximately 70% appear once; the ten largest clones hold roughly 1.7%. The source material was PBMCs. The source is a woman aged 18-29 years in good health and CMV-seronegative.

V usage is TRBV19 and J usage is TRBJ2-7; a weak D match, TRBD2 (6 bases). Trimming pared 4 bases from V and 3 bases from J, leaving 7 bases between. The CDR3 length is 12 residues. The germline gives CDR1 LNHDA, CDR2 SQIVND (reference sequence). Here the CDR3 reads CASSTGSYEQYF. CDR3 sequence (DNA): TGTGCCAGTAGTACCGGGAGCTACGAGCAGTACTTC. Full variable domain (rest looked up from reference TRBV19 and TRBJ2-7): DGGITQSPKYLFRKEGQNVTLSCEQNLNHDAMYWYRQDPGQGLRLIYYSQIVNDFQKGDIAEGYSVSREKKESFPLTVTSAQKNPTAFYLCASSTGSYEQYFGPGTRLTVT.

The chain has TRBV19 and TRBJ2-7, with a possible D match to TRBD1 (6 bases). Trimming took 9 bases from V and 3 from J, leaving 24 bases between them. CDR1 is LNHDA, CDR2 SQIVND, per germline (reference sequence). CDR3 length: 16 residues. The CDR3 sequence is CASRAIDRHIIYEQYV. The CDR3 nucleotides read TGTGCCAGCAGGGCCATTGACAGGCATATCATCTACGAGCAGTACGTC.

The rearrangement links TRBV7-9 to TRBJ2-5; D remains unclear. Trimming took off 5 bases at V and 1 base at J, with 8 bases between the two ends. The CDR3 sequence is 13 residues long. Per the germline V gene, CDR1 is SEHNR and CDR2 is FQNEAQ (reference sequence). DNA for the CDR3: TGTGCCAGCAGCGACCGGGTCCAAGAGACCCAGTACTTC. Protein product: CASSDRVQETQYF.

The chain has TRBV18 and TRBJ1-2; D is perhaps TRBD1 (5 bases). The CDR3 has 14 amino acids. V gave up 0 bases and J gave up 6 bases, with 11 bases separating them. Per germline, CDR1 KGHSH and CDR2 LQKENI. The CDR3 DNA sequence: TGTGCCAGCTCACCACCGGGGGGGAGGAATGGCTACACCTTC. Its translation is CASSPPGGRNGYTF.

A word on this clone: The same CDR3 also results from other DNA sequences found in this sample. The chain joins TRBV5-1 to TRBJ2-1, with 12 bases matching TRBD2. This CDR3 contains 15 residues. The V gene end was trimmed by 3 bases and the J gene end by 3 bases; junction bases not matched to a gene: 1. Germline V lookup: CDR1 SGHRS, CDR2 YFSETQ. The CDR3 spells CASSSTSGSYNEQFF. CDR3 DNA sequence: TGCGCCAGCAGCTCGACTAGCGGGAGCTACAATGAGCAGTTCTTC. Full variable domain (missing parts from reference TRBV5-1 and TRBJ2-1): KAGVTQTPRYLIKTRGQQVTLSCSPISGHRSVSWYQQTPGQGLQFLFEYFSETQRNKGNFPGRFSGRQFSNSRSEMNVSTLELGDSALYLCASSSTSGSYNEQFFGPGTRLTVL.

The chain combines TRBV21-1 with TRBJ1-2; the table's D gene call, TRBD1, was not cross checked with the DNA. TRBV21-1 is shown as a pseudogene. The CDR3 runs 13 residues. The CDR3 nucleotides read TGTGCCAGCAGGGTAAGACAGGGACTTGGCTACACCTTC. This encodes CASRVRQGLGYTF.

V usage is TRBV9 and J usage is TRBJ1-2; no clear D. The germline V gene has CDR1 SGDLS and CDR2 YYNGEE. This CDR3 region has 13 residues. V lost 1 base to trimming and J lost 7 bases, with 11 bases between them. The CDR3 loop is CASSVKEGGGYTF. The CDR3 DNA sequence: TGTGCCAGCAGCGTAAAGGAGGGCGGTGGCTACACCTTC.

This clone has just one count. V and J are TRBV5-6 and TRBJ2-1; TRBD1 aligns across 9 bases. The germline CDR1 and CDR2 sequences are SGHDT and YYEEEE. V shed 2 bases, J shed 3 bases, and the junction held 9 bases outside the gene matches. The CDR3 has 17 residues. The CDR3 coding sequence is TGTGCCAGCAGCTTCCCCGGCACAGGGGGCTTCTACAATGAGCAGTTCTTC. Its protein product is CASSFPGTGGFYNEQFF.

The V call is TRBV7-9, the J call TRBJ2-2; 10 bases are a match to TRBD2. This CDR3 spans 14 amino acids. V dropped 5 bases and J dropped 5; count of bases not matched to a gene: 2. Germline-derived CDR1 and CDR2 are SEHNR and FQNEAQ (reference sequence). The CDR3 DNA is TGTGCCAGCAGCAGTAGCGGGAGGACCGGGGAGCTGTTTTTT. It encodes CASSSSGRTGELFF.

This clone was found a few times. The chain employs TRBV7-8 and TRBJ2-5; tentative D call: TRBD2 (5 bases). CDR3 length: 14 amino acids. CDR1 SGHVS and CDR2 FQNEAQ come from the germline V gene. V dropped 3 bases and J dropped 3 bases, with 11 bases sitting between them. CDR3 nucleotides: TGTGCCAGCAGCTTCGGGGTACGAGAAGAGACCCAGTACTTC. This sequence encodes CASSFGVREETQYF.

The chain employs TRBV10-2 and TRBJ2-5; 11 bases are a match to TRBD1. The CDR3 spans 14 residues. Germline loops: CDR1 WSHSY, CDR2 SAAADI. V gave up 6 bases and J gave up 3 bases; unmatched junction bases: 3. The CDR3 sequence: CASSRDRGKETQYF. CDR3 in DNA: TGCGCCAGCAGCCGGGACAGGGGGAAAGAGACCCAGTACTTC.